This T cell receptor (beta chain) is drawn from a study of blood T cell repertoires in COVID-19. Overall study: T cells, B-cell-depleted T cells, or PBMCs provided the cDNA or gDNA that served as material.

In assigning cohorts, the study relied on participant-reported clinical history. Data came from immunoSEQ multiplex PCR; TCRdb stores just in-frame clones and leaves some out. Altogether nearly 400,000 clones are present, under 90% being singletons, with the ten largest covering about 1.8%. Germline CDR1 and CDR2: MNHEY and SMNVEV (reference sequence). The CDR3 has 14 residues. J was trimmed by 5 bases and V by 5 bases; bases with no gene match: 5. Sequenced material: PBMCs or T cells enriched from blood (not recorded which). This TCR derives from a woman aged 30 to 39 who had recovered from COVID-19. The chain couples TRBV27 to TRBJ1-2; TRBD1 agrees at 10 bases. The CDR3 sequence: CASSPGTGVYGYTF. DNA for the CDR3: TGTGCCAGCAGTCCCGGGACAGGGGTTTATGGCTACACCTTC.